This TCR beta chain originates from a study of blood T cell repertoires in COVID-19 (dated by TCRdb to 2018 to 2021). Some background on the complete study: Collaborator samples came from the United States, Italy and Spain and covered acute and convalescent phases of COVID-19. The repertoires were released in a freely available public database meant as a resource for research on the immune response to SARS-CoV-2. The prospective study material was composed of cDNA or gDNA derived from T cells, B-cell-depleted T cells, or PBMCs. Where available, HLA class I and class II types were taken from metadata supplied by the sample provider and were not determined by assay-based typing. The sample metadata nearly always contained a de-identified subject ID, COVID-19 status, age in years and sex. The dataset comprised deeply sampled blood TCRbeta repertoires from subjects exposed to, actively infected with, or recovered from COVID-19. Samples came from the ongoing ImmuneRACE study (first 160 participants) plus 1,254 subjects from 6 global collaborators.

Of note for this clone: Its antigen target is currently unknown. It has no much larger one-base neighbor in the sample; base qualities were not kept.

On the study overall, not on this receptor specifically: Clinical and demographic metadata were provided uncurated, with the amount varying by source and participant.

Measured from the cysteine to the phenylalanine, the CDR3 is 17 residues long. The only DNA kept is the CDR3, 51 bases in frame from the first base. V is cut back by 2 bases and J by 2 bases, with 11 bases in the junction unmatched. From the germline V gene, CDR1 is KGHDR and CDR2 is SFDVKD. Collaborating institutions collected whole blood in K2EDTA tubes following their own protocols. For TCRbeta analysis, collaborators shipped samples as frozen whole blood, isolated PBMCs, or DNA extracted from either of those sample types. The immunoSEQ Assay, a bias-controlled multiplex PCR, was used to amplify TCRbeta CDR3 regions from genomic DNA. Regarding the original processing steps: Nucleated cell counts per sample were estimated from amplification of reference gene primers within the assay. To quantify the absolute abundance of each unique TCRbeta CDR3 rearrangement, sequence reads were collapsed and filtered. For each sample, productive Simpson clonality was calculated as the square root of Simpson's diversity index across productive rearrangements. Held by TCRdb, this immuneACCESS table contains in-frame sequences only and omits some clones. Under half of the omission traces to an unresolved V gene where checked; the cause of the rest is unknown. V, J and clone size are those of that table, while D and trimming were read from the DNA. The sample data list 80,000 to 95,000 clones, and 75% to 90% of these were observed just once. The ten largest make up 3% to 4% of the sample.

Here the chain combines TRBV24-1 and TRBJ2-7, and TRBD2 aligns with 7 junction nucleotides. The TCR sequence derives from a woman in her 70s with acute or convalescent COVID-19. Sequenced: peripheral blood. The CDR3 region has the sequence CATSDSREAGRTYEQYF. The DNA reads TGTGCCACCAGTGATTCTCGGGAGGCAGGCAGAACCTACGAGCAGTACTTC.